The clone carrying this T cell receptor beta chain showed up just a few times. No antigen is known for it. CDR1 MNHEY and CDR2 SMNVEV come from the germline V gene (reference sequence). After removal of 6 bases from V and 4 bases from J, the junction contained 9 bases not matched to a gene. The CDR3 totals 15 residues. Molecular barcoding with unique molecular identifiers was used for the TCRbeta library. TCRdb re-analysed the PCR reads in MiXCR, keeping a single row per CDR3 protein. The sample lists 750,000 to 950,000 distinct CDR3 sequences, around 15% seen once, with roughly 5% in the top ten. The source of the sample is a study of T-cell reconstitution after alpha-beta-depleted transplantation in children. Study results and caveats: Expanded clones from the graft, numbering several hundred, reportedly supplied alpha-beta T cells about two months after transplant. Surviving recipient T cells and thymic progenitors produced the high day-60 TCRbeta diversity seen in some patients. T-cell numbers and diversity, one year after transplant, stemmed largely from T cells that were newly produced.

The receptor was derived from a male patient between 10 and 17 years old who had a stem cell transplant for acute lymphoblastic leukemia, so the T cells may come from the graft donor. This specimen was PBMCs, mostly from graft donor cells, taken 360 days after TCRalphabeta/CD19-depleted stem cell transplant. The chain has TRBV27 and TRBJ2-7, with 10 bases that match TRBD2. CDR3 nucleotide sequence: TGTGCCAGCAGAAGAGAAGCGGGAGGGGGGTACGAGCAGTACTTC. Residues: CASRREAGGGYEQYF.